The rows below give T cell receptor beta chains drawn from one sample of a study of blood T cell repertoires in COVID-19. This table comes from immunoSEQ multiplex PCR, and its TCRdb copy is limited to in-frame clones, with some not included. The sample has roughly 180,000 clones; about 75% are singletons. Sequencing used peripheral blood. The receptors originated from a woman in her fifties or sixties with active or convalescent COVID-19. Both conserved end residues are part of each CDR3. Fields, in order: J gene, clone size, D gene, V gene, CDR3 protein, CDR3 DNA. The D gene is left open where the match is weak. Size is stated for part of the rows, as once, few or many counts, or as a class when the clone is expanded.

TRBJ2-2 . . TRBV7-2 CASSLHGQSTGELFF TGTGCCAGCAGCTTACACGGACAAAGCACCGGGGAGCTGTTTTTT
TRBJ1-1 . . TRBV7-3 CASSPGGYTEAFF TGTGCCAGCAGCCCCGGGGGGTACACTGAAGCTTTCTTT
TRBJ2-1 . . TRBV10-1 CASSTKTSVGNNEQFF TGCGCCAGCAGTACCAAAACTAGTGTCGGGAACAATGAGCAGTTCTTC
TRBJ2-5 . TRBD2 TRBV4-3 CASSQDSTSGRVNSETQYF TGCGCCAGCAGCCAGGACTCGACTAGCGGGAGGGTTAACTCAGAGACCCAGTACTTC
TRBJ2-7 . TRBD1 TRBV7-2 CASSPGQVSYEQYF TGTGCCAGCAGCCCAGGACAGGTCTCCTACGAGCAGTACTTC
TRBJ1-2 few . TRBV23-1 CASSQSEWAGGDYGYTF TGCGCCAGCAGTCAATCGGAATGGGCTGGGGGCGACTATGGCTACACCTTC
TRBJ1-4 . TRBD1 TRBV5-1 CASSLGVRGLGPNEKLFF TGCGCCAGCAGCCTGGGGGTCAGGGGGCTAGGGCCTAATGAAAAACTGTTTTTT
TRBJ1-5 . . TRBV6-6 CASSLTANNQPQHF TGTGCCAGCAGTCTGACAGCCAACAATCAGCCCCAGCATTTT
TRBJ1-1 few . TRBV30 CAWSPGTEAFF TGTGCCTGGAGCCCCGGGACTGAAGCTTTCTTT
TRBJ1-1 . . TRBV9 CASSPQGNTEAFF TGTGCCAGCAGCCCCCAGGGAAACACTGAAGCTTTCTTT
TRBJ1-2 . . TRBV12-3/TRBV12-4 CASSFQFYGYTF TGTGCCAGCAGTTTCCAGTTCTATGGCTACACCTTC
TRBJ1-1 . . TRBV7-9 CASSRKSGVEAFF TGTGCCAGCAGCCGCAAAAGCGGGGTCGAAGCTTTCTTT
TRBJ1-5 . . TRBV29-1 CSVASADDQPQHF TGCTCGGTGGCCTCGGCGGATGATCAGCCCCAGCATTTT
TRBJ2-4 once TRBD1 TRBV3-1/TRBV3-2 CASSHAGQGALRFENIQYF TGTGCCAGCAGCCATGCCGGACAGGGGGCCCTTAGGTTCGAAAACATTCAGTACTTC
TRBJ2-5 . TRBD2 TRBV6-5 CASSYGTSGGQETQYF TGTGCCAGCAGTTACGGGACTAGCGGAGGCCAAGAGACCCAGTACTTC
TRBJ2-1 . . TRBV5-1 CASSLAGDSYNEQFF TGCGCCAGCAGCTTGGCAGGCGACTCCTACAATGAGCAGTTCTTC
TRBJ2-2 once TRBD1 TRBV27 CASSEGQGRAGELFF TGTGCCAGCAGTGAGGGACAGGGAAGGGCCGGGGAGCTGTTTTTT
TRBJ1-6 . . TRBV7-2 CASSLGTVSNSPLHF TGTGCCAGCAGCTTAGGTACGGTCTCGAATTCACCCCTCCACTTT
TRBJ1-6 . . TRBV27 CASSKQGGISPLHF TGTGCCAGCAGTAAACAGGGTGGGATTTCACCCCTCCACTTT
TRBJ2-1 . . TRBV7-5 CARSTLGLAKFF TGTGCCAGAAGCACCCTGGGACTAGCGAAGTTCTTC
TRBJ2-5 . . TRBV11-1 CASSPNRDATQYF TGTGCCAGCAGCCCCAACAGGGATGCGACCCAGTACTTC
TRBJ1-4 . TRBD1 TRBV19 CASSMGQGDEKLFF TGTGCCAGTAGTATGGGACAGGGTGATGAAAAACTGTTTTTT
TRBJ2-2 once TRBD1 TRBV15 CATSSGTGNTGELFF TGTGCCACCAGCAGCGGGACAGGGAACACCGGGGAGCTGTTTTTT
TRBJ1-2 many . TRBV19 CASTIGVGDYGYTF TGTGCCAGTACCATAGGGGTGGGCGACTATGGCTACACCTTC
TRBJ2-7 few . TRBV24-1 CATSESGTLSYEQYF TGTGCCACCAGTGAGTCCGGGACACTCTCTTACGAGCAGTACTTC
TRBJ1-5 . . TRBV19 CASSTDMDSWVQPQHF TGTGCCAGTAGTACCGATATGGACAGCTGGGTCCAGCCCCAGCATTTT
TRBJ1-3 once TRBD1 TRBV30 CALDRSSGNTIYF TGTGCCTTGGACAGGAGCTCTGGAAACACCATATATTTT
TRBJ1-5 . TRBD1 TRBV25-1 CASSEQDRDGQPQHF TGTGCCAGCAGTGAACAGGACAGGGATGGACAGCCCCAGCATTTT
TRBJ1-2 . . TRBV30 CAWSVQQGRGYTF TGTGCCTGGAGTGTACAACAGGGAAGGGGCTACACCTTC
TRBJ2-2 . . TRBV24-1 CATSDPRQANTGELFF TGTGCCACCAGTGACCCTAGACAGGCGAACACCGGGGAGCTGTTTTTT
TRBJ2-5 . TRBD1 TRBV9 CASSPRTGGGETQYF TGTGCCAGCAGCCCACGGACAGGGGGGGGAGAGACCCAGTACTTC
TRBJ1-2 . TRBD1 TRBV4-2 CASSQEFRQGVGYTF TGTGCCAGCAGCCAAGAGTTCCGACAGGGTGTTGGCTACACCTTC
TRBJ1-5 . TRBD1 TRBV7-9 CASSPNRGTPQHF TGTGCCAGCAGCCCGAACAGGGGTACGCCCCAGCATTTT
TRBJ1-2 few TRBD1 TRBV28 CASSSPGQGAVGYTF TGTGCCAGCAGTTCCCCAGGGCAGGGGGCTGTTGGCTACACCTTC
TRBJ1-1 . . TRBV6-5 CASTQVTEAFF TGTGCCAGCACCCAGGTCACTGAAGCTTTCTTT
TRBJ1-1 . . TRBV7-9 CASSVLNTEAFF TGTGCCAGCAGCGTTTTAAACACTGAAGCTTTCTTT
TRBJ2-5 . TRBD1 TRBV28 CASSLRGETQYF TGTGCCAGCAGCCTCAGGGGGGAGACCCAGTACTTC
TRBJ2-5 . . TRBV10-3 CAISETEETQYF TGTGCCATCAGTGAGACGGAAGAGACCCAGTACTTC
TRBJ1-6 . . TRBV21-1 CASSPRGGGSNSPLHF TGTGCCAGCAGCCCACGGGGGGGCGGGAGTAATTCACCCCTCCACTTT
TRBJ2-7 . TRBD1 TRBV5-1 CASSWGQGSSYEQYF TGCGCCAGCAGCTGGGGACAGGGGAGCTCCTACGAGCAGTACTTC
TRBJ2-3 . . TRBV12-3/TRBV12-4 CASSLYADTQYF TGTGCCAGCAGCCTCTACGCAGATACGCAGTATTTT
TRBJ1-6 . TRBD1 TRBV4-3 CASSADRAPNSPLHF TGCGCCAGCAGCGCAGACAGGGCCCCGAATTCACCCCTCCACTTT
TRBJ2-5 . TRBD2 TRBV11-2 CASTTLLPGLAGETQYF TGTGCCAGCACAACATTACTTCCGGGACTAGCGGGAGAGACCCAGTACTTC
TRBJ1-2 once TRBD1 TRBV25-1 CASSEDRGWSNFGYTF TGTGCCAGCAGTGAGGACAGGGGATGGAGTAACTTTGGCTACACCTTC
TRBJ1-2 . . TRBV2 CASRRGGPDYGYTF TGTGCCAGCCGAAGGGGGGGGCCGGACTATGGCTACACCTTC
TRBJ1-4 . . TRBV11-2 CASSPRWREKLFF TGTGCCAGCAGCCCCAGATGGAGGGAAAAACTGTTTTTT
TRBJ1-4 . . TRBV6-5 CASKGLQVNEKLFF TGTGCCAGCAAGGGTTTACAGGTTAATGAAAAACTGTTTTTT
TRBJ1-2 few . TRBV30 CAWIAGSPINYGYTF TGTGCCTGGATTGCGGGTTCGCCCATTAACTATGGCTACACCTTC
TRBJ2-7 once TRBD1 TRBV6-2/TRBV6-3 CASSNRQGLNEQYF TGTGCCAGCAGTAATAGACAGGGGCTTAACGAGCAGTACTTC
TRBJ2-1 . . TRBV5-1 CASSLWRDGSGDNEQFF TGCGCCAGCAGCTTGTGGCGGGATGGGTCCGGAGACAATGAGCAGTTCTTC
TRBJ1-3 . . TRBV7-2 CASSLSRNRRLDSGNTIYF TGTGCCAGCAGCTTATCTAGGAACAGGAGACTTGACTCTGGAAACACCATATATTTT
TRBJ1-1 . TRBD1 TRBV29-1 CSVGQGGQNTEAFF TGCAGCGTAGGACAGGGGGGCCAGAACACTGAAGCTTTCTTT
TRBJ1-6 . TRBD1 TRBV27 CASRVDRDNSPLHF TGTGCCAGCAGGGTGGACAGGGATAATTCACCCCTCCACTTT
TRBJ2-5 . TRBD1 TRBV14 CASSPTGQGGAETQYF TGTGCCAGCAGCCCAACAGGACAGGGAGGCGCAGAGACCCAGTACTTC
TRBJ1-1 . . TRBV5-1 CASVSGWGVRTEAFF TGCGCCAGCGTCTCGGGGTGGGGGGTTAGAACTGAAGCTTTCTTT
TRBJ1-2 . . TRBV2 CASSEERYGYTF TGTGCCAGCAGTGAAGAGAGATATGGCTACACCTTC
TRBJ2-5 . TRBD1 TRBV24-1 CATSDPGTAPDSTQYF TGTGCCACCAGTGACCCCGGGACAGCCCCCGACTCGACCCAGTACTTC
TRBJ1-4 few . TRBV15 CATSRDRREEKLFF TGTGCCACCAGCAGAGATAGGAGGGAGGAAAAACTGTTTTTT
TRBJ2-5 . . TRBV7-2 CASSFTGQGRSQYF TGTGCCAGCAGCTTTACGGGACAAGGACGTTCCCAGTACTTC
TRBJ1-3 few . TRBV30 CAWSAGQSSGNTIYF TGTGCCTGGAGTGCCGGACAGAGCTCTGGAAACACCATATATTTT